Following are 8 T cell receptor beta chains from one sample sequenced in a study of technical replicates of blood from a handful of donors. Data came from immunoSEQ multiplex PCR; TCRdb stores just in-frame clones and leaves some out. The sample has 60,000 to 85,000 clones, around 90% seen once. Material: T cells isolated from PBMCs. The receptors here all came from a human donor in good health.

The DNA of the CDR3 is TGTGCCAGCAGCCGCGCGGTAGGGGACACCGGGGAGCTGTTTTTT. This codes for CASSRAVGDTGELFF. V is TRBV13 and J is TRBJ2-2; D may be TRBD1 (5 bases). This CDR3 comprises 15 residues. Looked up from germline, CDR1 is PRHDT and CDR2 is FYEKMQ (reference sequence). V was pared by 5 bases and J by 3 bases, with 13 bases between.

This clone has just one count. V and J are TRBV5-6 and TRBJ1-1; D gene ambiguous. This CDR3 has 15 residues. Germline CDR1 SGHDT, CDR2 YYEEEE. V lost 1 base to trimming and J lost 0 bases, with 10 bases between them. CDR3 nucleotide sequence: TGTGCCAGCAGCTTGAACAGCCTCATGAACACTGAAGCTTTCTTT. Its protein is CASSLNSLMNTEAFF. The variable domain in full, with the rest retrieved from reference TRBV5-6 and TRBJ1-1, is DAGVTQSPTHLIKTRGQQVTLRCSPKSGHDTVSWYQQALGQGPQFIFQYYEEEERQRGNFPDRFSGHQFPNYSSELNVNALLLGDSALYLCASSLNSLMNTEAFFGQGTRLTVV.

The chain carries TRBV6-1 and TRBJ2-7, with 8 bases fitting TRBD1. CDR1 and CDR2 (germline): MNHNS, SASEGT. The CDR3 covers 17 residues. Trimming removed 0 bases from V and 5 bases from J; junction bases left unmatched: 12. The CDR3 spells CASSEALHYRGSNEQYF. CDR3 DNA: TGTGCCAGCAGTGAAGCGCTTCATTACAGGGGGTCCAACGAGCAGTACTTC.

The genes are TRBV19 and TRBJ2-2, with D tentatively TRBD2 (5 bases). This CDR3 has 13 residues. Per the germline V gene, CDR1 is LNHDA and CDR2 is SQIVND (reference sequence). V lost 3 bases and J lost 5, with 7 bases in between. The CDR3 DNA reads as TGTGCCAGTAGTATCTGGGAGACCGGGGAGCTGTTTTTT. Protein sequence: CASSIWETGELFF.

The V and J genes are TRBV27 and TRBJ2-1; 12 bases line up with TRBD2. V gave up 5 bases and J gave up 0 bases; unmatched junction bases: 8. Germline V gives CDR1 MNHEY, CDR2 SMNVEV (reference sequence). This CDR3 comprises 18 residues. The CDR3 sequence is CASSPSGRASFSYNEQFF. The CDR3 bases are TGTGCCAGCAGTCCTAGCGGGAGGGCCTCCTTCTCCTACAATGAGCAGTTCTTC.

The chain carries TRBV7-6 and TRBJ2-2, with unresolved D. This CDR3 comprises 17 residues. The V end lost 5 bases, the J end lost 1 base, and 17 bases lay between the germline ends. CDR1 and CDR2 (germline): SGHVS, FNYEAQ. This CDR3 is CASSQTPRGGNTGELFF. In DNA form, the CDR3 reads TGTGCCAGCAGCCAAACCCCGAGAGGTGGGAACACCGGGGAGCTGTTTTTT.

The CDR3 loop reads CAWSVLRVGNTEAFF. The CDR3 coding sequence is TGTGCCTGGAGTGTACTGAGGGTCGGGAACACTGAAGCTTTCTTT. The genes are TRBV30 and TRBJ1-1; D is uncertain. Germline lookup yields CDR1 GTSNPN and CDR2 SVGIG (reference sequence). The CDR3 covers 15 residues. With 0 bases removed from V and 1 base from J, the gap between germline ends came to 12 bases.

The rearrangement uses TRBV5-4 and TRBJ2-7; TRBD2 aligns across 8 bases. The germline CDR1 and CDR2 sequences are SGHNT and YYREEE (reference sequence). The CDR3 runs to 14 residues. The V segment lost 4 bases and the J segment 2 bases; nucleotides outside the gene matches: 5. CDR3 loop: CASSLAGPPYEQYF. CDR3 coding DNA: TGTGCCAGCAGCCTAGCGGGCCCGCCCTACGAGCAGTACTTC.